What follows are 2 T cell receptor beta chains derived from one specimen sequenced in a study of vaccination and CD4 T cells after COVID-19. Specified treatment: roughly 10-day PBMC culture with coronavirus spike peptide pools or control peptides (ViraFEST assay). The Oncomine TCR Beta short-read assay generated sequence data from the DNA of cultured CD4+ T cells. TCRdb reprocessed the PCR reads with MiXCR, giving one entry per CDR3 protein. The sample contains over 10,000 distinct CDR3 sequences, about two fifths of which appear only once. For these receptors, no antigen is known. The sample taken for sequencing was CD4+ T cells from blood, cultured in vitro. The receptors were sampled from a human donor who had recovered from COVID-19.

This CDR3 is CASSLKGADTQYF. The DNA for the CDR3 is TGTGCCAGCAGCTTAAAAGGTGCCGATACGCAGTATTTT. The chain recombines TRBV7-3 with TRBJ2-3; no clear D. V lost 1 base, J lost 6 bases, and 8 bases lay in between. The CDR3 has 13 amino acids. CDR1 is SGHTA, CDR2 FQGTGA, per germline.

A few counts support this clonotype. This chain uses TRBV6-1 with TRBJ2-2; D is unclear. CDR3 length equals 15 residues. Germline V gene data show CDR1 as MNHNS and CDR2 as SASEGT. Trimming took off 6 bases at V and 3 bases at J, with 14 bases between the two ends. CDR3 sequence: CASSRKGVDTGELFF. The CDR3 bases are TGTGCCAGCAGCCGCAAGGGTGTGGACACCGGGGAGCTGTTTTTT.